Following are 26 T cell receptor beta chains from one sample sequenced in a study of T cell responses to AZD1222 COVID-19 vaccine (dated by TCRdb to about 2021). Library preparation was by the immunoSEQ multiplex PCR assay. Not all clones reach the TCRdb copy of this immuneACCESS table, which keeps in-frame sequences only. Checked studies attribute under half of the gap to unresolved V genes and leave the rest unexplained. Here the sample has about 150,000 clones; just under 95% occur a single time. The ten biggest clones cover around 7.1% of the sample. The sample's time point label is to be understood as: about 28 days (+/-7) after the second vaccine dose. Sequenced here: peripheral blood, sampled 28 days after the second AZD1222 dose. The receptors come from an adult who received the AZD1222 COVID-19 vaccine.

J is TRBJ1-5 and V is TRBV7-8; D is uncertain. Trimming took 6 bases from V and 2 from J, leaving 11 bases between them. Germline loops: CDR1 SGHVS, CDR2 FQNEAQ. The CDR3 spans 14 residues. CDR3 nucleotide sequence: TGTGCCAGCAGTTACAGTTTCCGCAATCAGCCCCAGCATTTT. Translated, it gives CASSYSFRNQPQHF. Supplemented by reference TRBV7-8 and TRBJ1-5, the full variable domain reads GAGVSQSPRYKVAKRGQDVALRCDPISGHVSLFWYQQALGQGPEFLTYFQNEAQLDKSGLPSDRFFAERPEGSVSTLKIQRTQQEDSAVYLCASSYSFRNQPQHFGDGTRLSIL.

The table lists this clone with a count of one. V usage is TRBV6-5 and J usage is TRBJ1-1; possibly TRBD1 for D (6 bases). Germline V lookup: CDR1 MNHEY, CDR2 SVGAGI. The CDR3 is 13 amino acids. Trimming left V 5 bases short and J 7 bases short, with 14 bases between. CDR3 protein: CASSHTDRSEAFF. Here the CDR3 DNA reads TGTGCCAGCAGTCATACGGACAGAAGTGAAGCTTTCTTT.

The V and J genes are TRBV12-3 or TRBV12-4 and TRBJ1-1; maybe TRBD1 (6 bases). The CDR3 has 12 amino acids. CDR3 coding DNA: TGTGCGACAGGACAAATGAACACTGAAGCTTTCTTT. Residues: CATGQMNTEAFF.

The V and J genes are TRBV27 and TRBJ2-7; TRBD2 matches 8 bases. The CDR3 runs 13 residues. Germline V gene lookup returns CDR1 MNHEY and CDR2 SMNVEV (reference sequence). Unmatched junction bases numbered 9, after V lost 5 bases and J lost 9 bases. The CDR3 loop is CASSTRGGAVQYF. Here the CDR3 DNA reads TGTGCCAGCAGTACCCGGGGGGGGGCTGTGCAGTACTTC.

This chain connects TRBV6-1 to TRBJ2-7; the match to TRBD2 covers 11 bases. CDR1 and CDR2 (germline): MNHNS, SASEGT. The CDR3 has 15 residues. V lost 2 bases to trimming and J lost 7 bases; unmatched junction nucleotides: 7. CDR3 loop: CASSELSGGAEEQYF. CDR3 nucleotides: TGTGCCAGCAGTGAACTTAGCGGGGGGGCCGAAGAGCAGTACTTC.

This chain connects TRBV6-5 to TRBJ2-7; 7 bases fit TRBD2. The V and J ends lost 3 bases and 0 bases, in that order; junction bases with no gene match: 8. The CDR3 spans 16 residues. Germline CDR1 is MNHEY and CDR2 is SVGAGI. The CDR3 spells CASSYGGSPSSYEQYF. CDR3 DNA: TGTGCCAGCAGTTATGGCGGGAGCCCTAGCTCCTACGAGCAGTACTTC.

This clone appeared a single time. The genes are TRBV5-1 and TRBJ1-2; a possible D gene is TRBD1 (5 bases). The CDR3 has 14 residues. Trimming stripped 3 bases from V and 4 bases from J, with 13 bases between. The germline V gene has CDR1 SGHRS and CDR2 YFSETQ. In DNA, the CDR3 is TGCGCCAGCAGCTCGGGATCAGGGCTCTATGGCTACACCTTC. Encoded protein: CASSSGSGLYGYTF.

The table lists this clone with a count of one. The J gene is TRBJ2-6, the V gene TRBV3-1 (or the pseudogene TRBV3-2); 8 nucleotides match TRBD1. V lost 4 bases and J lost 0; bases outside the gene matches: 8. Germline CDR1 LGHDT, CDR2 YNNKEL (reference sequence). This CDR3 spans 18 amino acids. CDR3: CASSLWTGKLSGANVLTF. CDR3 sequence (DNA): TGTGCCAGCAGCCTTTGGACAGGGAAACTCTCTGGGGCCAACGTCCTGACTTTC.

This chain uses TRBV19 with TRBJ1-2, with D perhaps matching TRBD1 (6 bases). The germline V gene has CDR1 LNHDA and CDR2 SQIVND (reference sequence). The length of the CDR3 is 14 residues. V dropped 4 bases and J dropped 5 bases, with 14 bases sitting between them. The CDR3 DNA is TGTGCCAGTAGTACGGGGGACATAAGATATGGCTACACCTTC. Its protein is CASSTGDIRYGYTF. Full variable domain (remainder filled in from reference TRBV19 and TRBJ1-2): DGGITQSPKYLFRKEGQNVTLSCEQNLNHDAMYWYRQDPGQGLRLIYYSQIVNDFQKGDIAEGYSVSREKKESFPLTVTSAQKNPTAFYLCASSTGDIRYGYTFGSGTRLTVV.

The V call is TRBV7-2, the J call TRBJ2-5; 8 bases align to TRBD1. Germline V gene lookup returns CDR1 SGHTA and CDR2 FQGNSA. Losses at the gene ends were 5 bases for V and 5 bases for J; bases not matched to a gene: 7. The CDR3 consists of 14 residues. This chain's CDR3 is CASSPRTGSETQYF. The CDR3 DNA sequence: TGTGCCAGCAGCCCCCGGACAGGGAGCGAGACCCAGTACTTC.

The chain is built from TRBV24-1 and TRBJ2-3; 9 bases fit TRBD1. V trimming: 4 bases; J trimming: 2 bases; junction bases outside the gene matches: 9. The germline V gene encodes CDR1 KGHDR and CDR2 SFDVKD. This CDR3 has 17 residues. The DNA of the CDR3 is TGTGCCACCAGTGACCCTCCGGGGACAGGGAACACAGATACGCAGTATTTT. Its protein is CATSDPPGTGNTDTQYF.

The chain employs TRBV2 and TRBJ1-5; tentative D call: TRBD1 (5 bases). CDR1 SNHLY and CDR2 FYNNEI come from the germline V gene. The ends were cut back, 8 bases at V and 1 base at J, with 12 bases in the middle. This CDR3 is 14 amino acids long. CDR3 sequence reads: CASQTGGSNQPQHF. The DNA for the CDR3 is TGTGCCAGCCAAACTGGGGGAAGCAATCAGCCCCAGCATTTT.

V gene TRBV28 combines with J gene TRBJ2-1; D gene unclear. Germline V lookup: CDR1 MDHEN, CDR2 SYDVKM. The CDR3 runs 11 residues. Trimming pared 4 bases from V and 9 bases from J, leaving 7 bases between. This CDR3 is CASSSAREQFF. In DNA form, the CDR3 reads TGTGCCAGCAGTTCCGCACGTGAGCAGTTCTTC.

The genes are TRBV11-3 and TRBJ1-1, with D perhaps TRBD1 (6 bases). V dropped 4 bases and J dropped 4 bases, with 16 bases sitting between them. CDR1 is SGHNT and CDR2 is YENEEA in the germline V gene. There are 15 residues in the CDR3. In DNA, the CDR3 is TGTGCCAGCAGCTACCTCACCGGGACAATCACTGAAGCTTTCTTT. This encodes CASSYLTGTITEAFF.

The chain uses TRBV2 and TRBJ2-7, with TRBD1 as a possible D gene (6 bases). Trimming stripped 5 bases from V and 0 bases from J, with 23 bases between. The CDR3 totals 18 residues. The germline V gene encodes CDR1 SNHLY and CDR2 FYNNEI. Here the CDR3 reads CASSPRKTGTTTSYEQYF. CDR3 nucleotides: TGTGCCAGCAGTCCACGCAAGACAGGCACAACTACCTCCTACGAGCAGTACTTC.

The genes are TRBV5-5 and TRBJ1-1; 7 bases match TRBD1. Trimming took 4 bases from V and 5 from J; bases not matched to a gene: 5. The CDR3 runs 13 residues. The germline V gene encodes CDR1 SGHKS and CDR2 YYEKEE (reference sequence). CDR3 loop: CASSEGASTEAFF. The CDR3 region has the DNA TGTGCCAGCAGCGAGGGGGCCTCGACTGAAGCTTTCTTT.

The chain has TRBV28 and TRBJ1-3; the D is unclear. The CDR3 consists of 14 residues. V gave up 6 bases and J gave up 4 bases, with 13 bases separating them. The germline CDR1 and CDR2 sequences are MDHEN and SYDVKM. This CDR3 is CASRTFTEGNTIYF. The CDR3 DNA follows: TGTGCCAGCAGGACCTTTACAGAAGGAAACACCATATATTTT.

The chain uses TRBV28 and TRBJ1-5; D is ambiguous. This CDR3 comprises 15 residues. Trimming pared 2 bases from V and 2 bases from J, leaving 10 bases between. CDR1 MDHEN and CDR2 SYDVKM come from the germline V gene. The DNA for the CDR3 is TGTGCCAGCAGTTTAGTCGGGGATGGCAATCAGCCCCAGCATTTT. Protein: CASSLVGDGNQPQHF.

This clone was picked up a small number of times. The J gene is TRBJ2-7, the V gene TRBV2, with a tentative D call TRBD2 (5 bases). This CDR3 has 13 residues. The V end lost 7 bases, the J end lost 3 bases, and 13 bases lay between the germline ends. The germline gives CDR1 SNHLY, CDR2 FYNNEI. CDR3 in DNA: TGTGCCAGCAAGGGAGACGCTTACTACGAGCAGTACTTC. Protein product: CASKGDAYYEQYF.

The chain links TRBV7-9 to TRBJ2-7; 7 bases fit TRBD1. Germline CDR1 reads SEHNR; CDR2 reads FQNEAQ (reference sequence). This CDR3 region has 14 residues. V trimming: 5 bases; J trimming: 6 bases; junction bases outside the gene matches: 10. CDR3 sequence reads: CASSPTGLGAEQYF. The CDR3 DNA reads as TGTGCCAGCAGCCCGACAGGGTTAGGGGCCGAGCAGTACTTC.

The chain is built from TRBV28 and TRBJ2-7; no reliable D call. Trimming removed 3 bases from V and 2 bases from J, with 8 bases in between. The CDR3 length is 13 residues. Per the germline V gene, CDR1 is MDHEN and CDR2 is SYDVKM. CDR3 sequence reads: CASSFGNTYEQYF. In DNA, the CDR3 is TGTGCCAGCAGTTTTGGAAATACCTACGAGCAGTACTTC.

The chain joins TRBV5-1 to TRBJ2-7; no clear D. This CDR3 is built from 14 residues. With 2 bases removed from V and 2 bases from J, the gap between germline ends came to 11 bases. Per the germline V gene, CDR1 is SGHRS and CDR2 is YFSETQ. Here the CDR3 DNA reads TGCGCCAGCAGCTTAGTCCCAGGAACCTACGAGCAGTACTTC. Protein sequence: CASSLVPGTYEQYF. Full variable domain (missing parts from reference TRBV5-1 and TRBJ2-7): KAGVTQTPRYLIKTRGQQVTLSCSPISGHRSVSWYQQTPGQGLQFLFEYFSETQRNKGNFPGRFSGRQFSNSRSEMNVSTLELGDSALYLCASSLVPGTYEQYFGPGTRLTVT.

The chain is built from TRBV7-2 and TRBJ1-1, with D hard to call. V was clipped by 5 bases and J by 4 bases, with 17 bases between them. The CDR3 has 15 amino acids. Germline V CDR1 and CDR2: SGHTA, FQGNSA. This CDR3 is CASSNRAQVITEAFF. CDR3 nucleotide sequence: TGTGCCAGCAGCAACCGGGCCCAGGTCATCACTGAAGCTTTCTTT.

The rearrangement uses TRBV16 and TRBJ1-2; no firm D call. V was pared by 3 bases and J by 4 bases, with 12 bases between. Germline loops: CDR1 KGHSY, CDR2 FQNENV. The CDR3 has 14 amino acids. The CDR3 loop reads CASSHPGNVYGYTF. The CDR3 DNA reads TGTGCCAGCAGCCACCCAGGAAACGTCTATGGCTACACCTTC.

As DNA, the CDR3 is TGTGCCAGCAGCCAGGGTGGACAGGTGAACACTGAAGCTTTCTTT. Translating it yields CASSQGGQVNTEAFF. The rearrangement joins TRBV4-2 to TRBJ1-1, with 7 bases matching TRBD1. The CDR3 totals 15 residues. Germline V gene sequence: CDR1 LGHNA, CDR2 YNFKEQ. The J segment lost 0 bases and the V segment lost 3 bases, leaving 4 bases of the junction unmatched.

The V and J genes are TRBV12-5 and TRBJ2-2, with TRBD1 identical over 7 bases. The V gene's germline CDR1 is LGHNT and CDR2 FRNRAP. Germline trimming cut 6 bases from V and 5 bases from J; bases unmatched to any gene: 6. The CDR3 covers 14 residues. CDR3: CASGLGTETGELFF. As DNA, the CDR3 is TGTGCTAGTGGACTTGGGACAGAGACCGGGGAGCTGTTTTTT.